This TCR beta chain was sequenced during a study of T cells expressing NK-cell markers. Study summary: It was sorted CD3+CD56-NKG2C+, CD3+CD56+NKG2C- and CD3+CD56+NKG2C+ T cells that provided the TCR beta repertoires. Seven of the eight sequenced donors were HCMV-seropositive; one was seronegative. Study-wide findings and caveats: Researchers report these clonotypes also headed the CD3+CD56-NKG2C+ fraction in a few donors. Among CD8+ T cells from 5 to 7 donors, dominant NKG2C+ clonotypes accounted for about 1.0-7.0%.

Comments on this clonotype: Its target is not known.

The CDR3 contains 19 residues. After re-calling the 5' RACE reads, TCRdb lists one entry per CDR3 protein, DNA absent. This sample's table reports about half a million distinct CDR3 sequences. Sequencing was done on a sample of blood T cells: a sorted CD56 or NKG2C T cell subset, CD4+ or CD8+ T cells, or bulk PBMC T cells (not recorded which). The sequence came from a woman between 45 and 65 years old in good health. This chain joins TRBV23-1 and TRBJ2-5; TCRdb designates TRBD1, a call that cannot be tested without DNA. TRBV23-1 is an ORF, with its function uncertain. CDR3 sequence reads: CASSRNSVDRGCKRETQYF.